This T cell receptor beta chain stems from a study of blood T cell repertoires in COVID-19. As for the study in general: Sites across the United States, Italy and Spain contributed samples from acute and convalescent COVID-19. Sample material is recorded as cDNA or gDNA derived from T cells, B-cell-depleted T cells, or PBMCs.

A few counts support this clone. The V and J ends lost 6 bases and 3 bases, in that order; junction bases with no gene match: 10. CDR3 size: 15 residues. The V gene's germline CDR1 is ENHRY and CDR2 SYGVKD. The table came from immunoSEQ multiplex PCR; TCRdb's copy has only in-frame clones and leaves some out. The sample consists of 120,000 or so clones, more than 60% of them appearing once. The sequence was collected from a man in his 70s with acute or convalescent COVID-19. J is TRBJ2-5 and V is TRBV10-3, with 7 bases matching TRBD1. The sample was peripheral blood. CDR3 sequence: CAISDFQGEEETQYF. In DNA form, the CDR3 reads TGTGCCATCAGCGATTTCCAGGGGGAAGAAGAGACCCAGTACTTC.